The entry that follows covers one T cell receptor beta chain sequence. Its antigen is not known. Data came from immunoSEQ multiplex PCR; TCRdb stores just in-frame clones and leaves some out. The data contain about 59,000 clones, about 87% of them seen just once; the ten biggest clones take up under 25%. The data originate from a study of T cells in localized non-small cell lung cancer. Germline CDR1 reads LNHNV; CDR2 reads YYDKDF (reference sequence). Trimming took 0 bases from V and 1 from J; bases not matched to a gene: 8. This CDR3 spans 19 amino acids. Study results and limitations: Adjacent uninvolved lung had the highest clonality, suggesting focused antigen responses.

Sequenced here: peripheral blood, sampled before any cancer treatment. The sequence came from a man aged 40 to 70 with stage I squamous cell lung carcinoma. The rearrangement links TRBV15 to TRBJ2-1; 11 bases are a match to TRBD2. The CDR3 DNA reads TGTGCCACCAGCAGAGATCCGCTAGCGGGAGGAGCGTCCTACAATGAGCAGTTCTTC. This codes for CATSRDPLAGGASYNEQFF.